A single sample gave rise to the 21 T cell receptor beta chains below, sequenced in a study of T cell repertoires in cytomegalovirus infection. TCRdb re-analysed the reads in MiXCR, keeping a single row per CDR3 protein. The table includes hundreds of thousands of distinct CDR3 sequences, about 30% detected once. Antigens for these TCRs are unknown. Here the sequenced sample was cultured CD8+ T cells from PBMCs, taken from culture after CMV antigen stimulation. The receptors here all came from a human donor in good health (CMV status not recorded). Some clones in this sample may be carry-over from other donors' samples.

The J gene is TRBJ2-3, the V gene TRBV10-3, with D possibly being TRBD2 (7 bases). The CDR3 consists of 16 residues. Trimming took off 6 bases at V and 5 bases at J, with 21 bases between the two ends. Germline V gene lookup returns CDR1 ENHRY and CDR2 SYGVKD. CDR3 nucleotides: TGTGCCATCAGGGACGGGAAGGGGGGGCAAAGAGATACGCAGTATTTT. The encoded protein is CAIRDGKGGQRDTQYF.

This clonotype was recorded a few times. The chain is built from TRBV11-2 and TRBJ2-5; 16 nucleotides match TRBD2. V lost 5 bases to trimming and J lost 5 bases; unmatched junction nucleotides: 8. This CDR3 is 17 amino acids long. Germline V gene sequence: CDR1 SGHAT, CDR2 FQNNGV. The CDR3: CASSIRGLAGGPETQYF. The CDR3 nucleotides are TGTGCCAGCAGCATTAGGGGACTAGCGGGGGGGCCGGAGACCCAGTACTTC.

This clonotype has a count of ten or more. The rearrangement links TRBV7-6 to TRBJ2-1; no clear D. Germline V gene lookup returns CDR1 SGHVS and CDR2 FNYEAQ. Trimming shortened V by 4 bases and J by 6 bases, and 4 bases separated the two germline ends. CDR3 length: 11 residues. The CDR3 DNA follows: TGTGCCAGCAGCTCCATCAATGAGCAGTTCTTC. Protein: CASSSINEQFF.

This clonotype was observed a handful of times. The chain links TRBV4-2 to TRBJ2-7; D is ambiguous. V was cut by 0 bases and J by 1 base, with 13 bases left in between. The germline V gene encodes CDR1 LGHNA and CDR2 YNFKEQ. This CDR3 has 16 amino acids. In nucleotides, the CDR3 is TGTGCCAGCAGCCAAGATTGGGTAGCCCGTTCCTACGAGCAGTACTTC. Protein product: CASSQDWVARSYEQYF.

This clonotype was seen a few times. This chain connects TRBV7-9 to TRBJ1-1; no clear D. V dropped 5 bases and J dropped 2 bases, with 12 bases sitting between them. This CDR3 region has 14 residues. The germline CDR1 and CDR2 sequences are SEHNR and FQNEAQ (reference sequence). In DNA, the CDR3 is TGTGCCAGCAGCCGGGCGGGAGTAAACACTGAAGCTTTCTTT. This sequence encodes CASSRAGVNTEAFF.

This clonotype was counted once. This may be a read error: a much more frequent sequence differs by one nucleotide. The J gene is TRBJ1-4, the V gene TRBV7-8; the D is unclear. This CDR3 is built from 14 residues. CDR1 SGHVS and CDR2 FQNEAQ come from the germline V gene. As DNA, the CDR3 is TGTGTCAGCAGCTTACATCCTTCGGGCGAAAAACTGTTTTTT. It translates to CVSSLHPSGEKLFF.

This clonotype occurred a few times. This chain joins TRBV5-5 and TRBJ2-2, with 7 nucleotides matching TRBD1. The junction had 10 bases not matched to a gene; V was cut back by 10 bases and J by 7 bases. Germline-derived CDR1 and CDR2 are SGHKS and YYEKEE (reference sequence). This CDR3 has 13 residues. The CDR3 nucleotides are TGTGCCTGTGACAGGGTTGGTGACGGGGAGCTGTTTTTT. This sequence encodes CACDRVGDGELFF.

This clonotype was detected a few times. The V and J genes are TRBV5-6 and TRBJ2-7; a possible D gene is TRBD1 (6 bases). Germline CDR1 reads SGHDT; CDR2 reads YYEEEE. Trimming took off 0 bases at V and 6 bases at J, with 13 bases between the two ends. This CDR3 comprises 14 residues. The CDR3 region has the DNA TGTGCCAGCAGCTTGGCAGGGGTGGTCCCCGAGCAGTACGTC. It encodes CASSLAGVVPEQYV.

The chain employs TRBV7-9 and TRBJ2-7, with D perhaps being TRBD1 or TRBD2 (6 bases each). This CDR3 has 17 amino acids. Germline assignment: CDR1 SEHNR and CDR2 FQNEAQ (reference sequence). Trimming removed 7 bases from V and 0 bases from J, with 22 bases in between. Here the CDR3 reads CASTSGRGRPPSYEQYF. The CDR3 nucleotides read TGTGCCAGCACCTCCGGACGGGGGCGCCCCCCCTCCTACGAGCAGTACTTC.

This chain links TRBV10-3 with TRBJ2-3; 10 positions agree with TRBD1. This CDR3 spans 15 amino acids. Germline V gene lookup returns CDR1 ENHRY and CDR2 SYGVKD. Losses at the gene ends were 2 bases for V and 5 bases for J; bases not matched to a gene: 4. CDR3 loop: CAISEPGQGEDTQYF. The CDR3 nucleotides are TGTGCCATCAGTGAGCCCGGACAGGGGGAAGATACGCAGTATTTT.

Regarding this clonotype: As the CDR3 is not closed by the conserved phenylalanine or tryptophan, this likely results from a read error. V usage is TRBV25-1 and J usage is TRBJ1-1; D unresolved. The germline V and J ends were trimmed by 4 bases and 1 base, with 4 bases remaining between them. The CDR3 has 12 residues. CDR1 is MGHDK, CDR2 SYGVNS, per germline. The CDR3 spells CASSVGNTEAFL. Here the CDR3 DNA reads TGTGCCAGCAGTGTAGGGAACACTGAAGCTTTCCTT.

This clonotype was found a few times. The chain recombines TRBV6-2 or TRBV6-3 with TRBJ1-2; TRBD1 matches at 8 bases. The J segment lost 6 bases and the V segment lost 0 bases, leaving 18 bases of the junction unmatched. The germline V gene has CDR1 MNHEY and CDR2 SVGEGT. The CDR3 consists of 19 residues. CDR3 nucleotides: TGTGCCAGCAGTTACTCGAAAGCGGACAGGGCGTGGAGTATAGATGGCTACACCTTC. The encoded protein is CASSYSKADRAWSIDGYTF.

The chain joins TRBV5-6 to TRBJ2-3; maybe TRBD1 (5 bases). This CDR3 is 15 amino acids long. Germline V gene sequence: CDR1 SGHDT, CDR2 YYEEEE. Trimming took off 8 bases at V and 3 bases at J, with 19 bases between the two ends. The CDR3 region has the DNA TGTGCCAGTTTACTTTGGGCAGGGTTTACAGATACGCAGTATTTT. This translates into CASLLWAGFTDTQYF. Full variable domain (outside the CDR3, taken from reference TRBV5-6 and TRBJ2-3): DAGVTQSPTHLIKTRGQQVTLRCSPKSGHDTVSWYQQALGQGPQFIFQYYEEEERQRGNFPDRFSGHQFPNYSSELNVNALLLGDSALYLCASLLWAGFTDTQYFGPGTRLTVL.

V is TRBV5-1 and J is TRBJ2-3, with D possibly being TRBD2 (6 bases). The V end was cut by 0 bases, the J end by 6 bases, with 17 bases between. Germline CDR1 is SGHRS and CDR2 is YFSETQ. This CDR3 has 16 residues. The CDR3 nucleotides are TGCGCCAGCAGCTTGGTCTCTAGCGCCTCTTCGGATACGCAGTATTTT. It codes for CASSLVSSASSDTQYF.

The CDR3 loop reads CASSIVFGHEQYF. The DNA for the CDR3 is TGTGCCAGTAGTATAGTCTTCGGACACGAGCAGTACTTC. This chain connects TRBV19 to TRBJ2-7; D remains unclear. The CDR3 runs 13 residues. The ends were cut back, 1 base at V and 5 bases at J, with 9 bases in the middle. CDR1 LNHDA and CDR2 SQIVND come from the germline V gene (reference sequence).

Comments on this clonotype: Being one base from a much bigger clone, this may be a read error. CDR3 sequence: CASSMATGELFF. The CDR3 DNA is TGTGCCAGTAGTATGGCCACCGGGGAGCTGTTTTTT. The J gene is TRBJ2-2, the V gene TRBV19; D unresolved. This CDR3 contains 12 residues. Germline V gives CDR1 LNHDA, CDR2 SQIVND (reference sequence). The V end was cut by 3 bases, the J end by 4 bases, with 3 bases between.

The CDR3 spells CASSYRQGPSNQPQHF. The DNA of the CDR3 is TGTGCCAGCAGCTACCGACAGGGTCCGAGCAATCAGCCCCAGCATTTT. This chain connects TRBV5-6 to TRBJ1-5; 7 positions agree with TRBD1. The germline CDR1 and CDR2 sequences are SGHDT and YYEEEE. Trimming took 3 bases from V and 1 from J; bases not matched to a gene: 7. This CDR3 region has 16 residues.

This clonotype has just a few counts. The J gene is TRBJ2-3, the V gene TRBV27; D unresolved. The CDR3 totals 17 residues. V lost 3 bases to trimming and J lost 8 bases, with 24 bases between them. CDR1 is MNHEY, CDR2 SMNVEV, per germline (reference sequence). The CDR3 reads CASSLKWARLDTTTQYF. Here the CDR3 DNA reads TGTGCCAGCAGTTTGAAATGGGCCCGACTCGACACAACTACGCAGTATTTT.

Turning to this clonotype: This may be a read error, as it is one base from a much larger clone. The chain joins TRBV24-1 to TRBJ1-1; 9 bases are shared with TRBD1. This CDR3 comprises 13 residues. The germline CDR1 and CDR2 sequences are KGHDR and SFDVKD. V gave up 2 bases and J gave up 12 bases; unmatched junction bases: 6. The CDR3 reads CATSDYRTGETFF. The CDR3 DNA reads TGTGCCACCAGTGATTATAGGACAGGGGAAACTTTCTTT.

The chain joins TRBV12-3 or TRBV12-4 to TRBJ2-1; possibly TRBD2 for D (5 bases). The germline V and J ends were trimmed by 5 bases and 3 bases, with 11 bases remaining between them. The CDR3 extends over 14 amino acids. CDR3 region: CASSMALDYNEQFF. For the CDR3, the DNA is TGTGCCAGCAGTATGGCACTAGACTACAATGAGCAGTTCTTC.

This sequence joins TRBV19 and TRBJ1-5; D is uncertain. The CDR3 length is 12 residues. The V end lost 9 bases, the J end lost 1 base, and 7 bases lay between the germline ends. CDR1 and CDR2 from the germline V gene are LNHDA and SQIVND (reference sequence). The CDR3 nucleotides are TGTGCCAGCGCCGGGAGCAATCAGCCCCAGCATTTT. Translated, it gives CASAGSNQPQHF.